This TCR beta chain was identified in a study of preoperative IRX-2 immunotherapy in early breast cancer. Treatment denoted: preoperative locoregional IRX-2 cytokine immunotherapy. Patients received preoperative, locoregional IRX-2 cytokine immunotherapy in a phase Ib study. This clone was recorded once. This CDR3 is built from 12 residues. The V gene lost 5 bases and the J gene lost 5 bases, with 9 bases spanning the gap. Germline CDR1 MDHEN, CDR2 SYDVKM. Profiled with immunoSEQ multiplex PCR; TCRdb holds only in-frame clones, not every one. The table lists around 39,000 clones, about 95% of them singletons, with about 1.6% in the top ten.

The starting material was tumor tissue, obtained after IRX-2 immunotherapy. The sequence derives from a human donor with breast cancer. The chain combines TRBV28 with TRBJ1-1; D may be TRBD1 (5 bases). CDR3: CASSPGGTEAFF. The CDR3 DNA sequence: TGTGCCAGCAGTCCCGGGGGGACTGAAGCTTTCTTT.